This is a list of T cell receptor beta chains from one sample in a study of blood T cells in healthy people across ages. TCRdb re-called the 5' RACE reads with MiXCR, one entry per CDR3 protein. The sample has roughly 1,800,000 distinct CDR3 sequences, roughly 49% seen once; the top ten hold 2% to 2.5%. The sequenced material came from blood. Receptors originate from a middle-aged woman in good health. CDR3s include the opening cysteine and the closing phenylalanine or tryptophan. D genes are given only for firm matches.

j_gene: TRBJ1-5
d_gene: NA
v_gene: TRBV4-2
CDR3aa: CASSQDSGVGDQPQHF

j_gene: TRBJ2-5
d_gene: NA
v_gene: TRBV27
CDR3aa: CASSIGVGVGEQYF

j_gene: TRBJ2-7
d_gene: NA
v_gene: TRBV6-5
CDR3aa: CASSPSTGFYEQYF

j_gene: TRBJ2-1
d_gene: TRBD1
v_gene: TRBV15
CDR3aa: CATALWGQGGNEQFF

j_gene: TRBJ2-1
d_gene: TRBD1
v_gene: TRBV5-1
CDR3aa: CASSFGTGVPNEQFF

j_gene: TRBJ1-5
d_gene: NA
v_gene: TRBV6-1
CDR3aa: CASSQDSRLSGYSNQPQHF

j_gene: TRBJ2-7
d_gene: NA
v_gene: TRBV7-9
CDR3aa: CASSADGVYEQYF

j_gene: TRBJ2-6
d_gene: TRBD1
v_gene: TRBV5-1
CDR3aa: CASSVGQGPASGANVLTF

j_gene: NA
d_gene: NA
v_gene: TRBV20-1
CDR3aa: CSARGPGSETQYF

j_gene: NA
d_gene: NA
v_gene: TRBV3-1
CDR3aa: CASSQVSGENIQYF

j_gene: TRBJ2-1
d_gene: NA
v_gene: TRBV7-7
CDR3aa: CASSFRFYNEQFF

j_gene: TRBJ1-1
d_gene: NA
v_gene: TRBV7-2
CDR3aa: CAISPQGVGTEAFF

j_gene: TRBJ2-4
d_gene: NA
v_gene: TRBV18
CDR3aa: CASSDTTAGRNIQYF

j_gene: TRBJ2-5
d_gene: NA
v_gene: TRBV20-1
CDR3aa: CSARDLRQAERVQETQYF

j_gene: TRBJ1-2
d_gene: NA
v_gene: TRBV28
CDR3aa: CASSRDQVQGYTF

j_gene: TRBJ1-1
d_gene: NA
v_gene: TRBV12-3/TRBV12-4
CDR3aa: CASSLKEGRALDMNTEAFF

j_gene: TRBJ1-2
d_gene: NA
v_gene: TRBV7-2
CDR3aa: CASSLDLRADYGYTF

j_gene: TRBJ1-2
d_gene: TRBD1
v_gene: TRBV6-2/TRBV6-3
CDR3aa: CASSYSGQLLSNYGYTF

j_gene: TRBJ2-7
d_gene: NA
v_gene: TRBV4-1
CDR3aa: CASSQEGVSFYEQYF

j_gene: TRBJ1-6
d_gene: TRBD1
v_gene: TRBV6-2/TRBV6-3
CDR3aa: CAGSYSPGTVAANSPLHF

j_gene: TRBJ1-4
d_gene: NA
v_gene: TRBV29-1
CDR3aa: CSVRGVSNEKLFF

j_gene: TRBJ2-5
d_gene: NA
v_gene: TRBV7-2
CDR3aa: CASSLVGADPIAETQYF

j_gene: TRBJ2-3
d_gene: NA
v_gene: TRBV20-1
CDR3aa: CSARRDYGSQYF

j_gene: TRBJ2-4
d_gene: TRBD1
v_gene: TRBV9
CDR3aa: CASSPSATGVAKNIQYF

j_gene: TRBJ2-3
d_gene: NA
v_gene: TRBV7-2
CDR3aa: CASSLQGLMRDTQYF

j_gene: TRBJ2-5
d_gene: NA
v_gene: TRBV5-1
CDR3aa: CASSWGGRTQETQYF

j_gene: TRBJ1-4
d_gene: NA
v_gene: TRBV4-3
CDR3aa: CASSPREGGTNEKLFF

j_gene: TRBJ1-2
d_gene: NA
v_gene: TRBV29-1
CDR3aa: CSVLGADGYTF

j_gene: TRBJ2-1
d_gene: TRBD2
v_gene: TRBV3-1
CDR3aa: CASSRDYDYNEQFF

j_gene: TRBJ2-7
d_gene: TRBD2
v_gene: TRBV29-1
CDR3aa: CSVRSGAGGDEQYF

j_gene: TRBJ1-2
d_gene: NA
v_gene: TRBV20-1
CDR3aa: CSSDRGTNYGYTF